This T cell receptor (beta chain) stems from a study of CD8 T cells in ankylosing spondylitis. Findings of the study overall: Blood from ankylosing spondylitis patients appeared to carry a characteristic roughly eight-variant TCR beta motif.

Of note for this clonotype: Its antigen is unidentified.

TCRdb passed the 5' RACE reads through MiXCR, listing each CDR3 protein once. The sample holds about 540,000 distinct CDR3 sequences, about 12% seen once. V was pared by 2 bases and J by 4 bases, with 8 bases between. The CDR3 covers 13 residues. CDR1 and CDR2 from the germline V gene are LGHDT and YNNKEL (reference sequence). The sequencing sample was made of blood, either unsorted or a sorted T cell fraction (not recorded which). The chain joins TRBV3-1 to TRBJ1-2; possible D gene TRBD1, 5 bases. The clonotype comes from a male donor with ankylosing spondylitis. The CDR3 coding sequence is TGTGCCAGCAGCCAACTGGGGACCTATGGCTACACCTTC. Encoded protein: CASSQLGTYGYTF.